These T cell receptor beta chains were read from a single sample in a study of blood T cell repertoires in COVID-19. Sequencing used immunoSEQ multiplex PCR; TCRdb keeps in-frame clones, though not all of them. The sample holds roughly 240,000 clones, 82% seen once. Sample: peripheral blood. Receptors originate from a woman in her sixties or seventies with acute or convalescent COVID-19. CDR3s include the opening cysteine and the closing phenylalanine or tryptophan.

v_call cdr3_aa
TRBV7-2 CASSADRYSYEQYF
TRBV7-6 CASTDRPNTEAFF
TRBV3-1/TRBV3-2 CASSQGETGRSGNTIYF
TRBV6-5 CASSKRGQMREQYF
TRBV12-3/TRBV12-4 CASSRQGPDTQYF
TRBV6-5 CASRPQGLERQPQHF
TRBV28 CASSFLVRVGGYTF
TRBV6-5 CASTLGLVNSPLHF
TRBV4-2 CASSQDRGREKLFF
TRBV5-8 CASSFGSTIGNQPQHF
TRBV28 CASSPSAGGRTEAFF
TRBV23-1 CASSQSRNMPGQPNEKLFF
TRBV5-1 CASGEGGTGTEAFF
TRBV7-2 CASSLAGTSYPETQYF
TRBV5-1 CASSYGAGYGYTF
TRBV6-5 CASSPSGKAAFF
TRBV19 CASSIGMTGAFF
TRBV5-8 CASSLAPTPNTEAFF
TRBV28 CASSSGQPNQPQHF
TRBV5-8 CASRMTVNTEAFF
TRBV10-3 CAISAGTGELFF
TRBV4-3 CASSQDLGAYEQYF
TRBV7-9 CASSLVAGGNTGELFF
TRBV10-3 CATSKSSSNQPQHF
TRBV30 CAWNRRNTGELFF
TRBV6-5 CASSSVRQGYNSPLHF
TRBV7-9 CASSPSLIYGYTF